This paragraph reports one T cell receptor (beta chain). As yet, its antigen is unknown. The PCR used 60 Vbeta and 13 Jbeta primers. Sequencing was performed with immunoSEQ multiplex PCR; in TCRdb, only in-frame clones are kept and a portion is missing. Of around 150,000 clones in the sample, around three quarters were seen once. The sample comes from a study of cytomegalovirus exposure and HLA in healthy donors. Across the study: Inside one of the first data releases sat 80 million to 95 million unique TCRs taken from HLA-typed donors.

Study-wide points: Sequence variants that were highly shared formed a cluster that was likely a sequencing artifact.

The CDR3 covers 12 residues. Trimming stripped 5 bases from V and 6 bases from J, with 11 bases between. In germline, CDR1 is SGHTA, CDR2 FQGNSA. Sequenced input: PBMCs. The origin of this receptor is a man aged 35 to 55 in good health and CMV-seropositive. The chain links TRBV7-2 to TRBJ2-7; no reliable D call. This chain's CDR3 is CASSLYTGEQYF. Here the CDR3 DNA reads TGTGCCAGCAGCCTATACACGGGCGAGCAGTACTTC.